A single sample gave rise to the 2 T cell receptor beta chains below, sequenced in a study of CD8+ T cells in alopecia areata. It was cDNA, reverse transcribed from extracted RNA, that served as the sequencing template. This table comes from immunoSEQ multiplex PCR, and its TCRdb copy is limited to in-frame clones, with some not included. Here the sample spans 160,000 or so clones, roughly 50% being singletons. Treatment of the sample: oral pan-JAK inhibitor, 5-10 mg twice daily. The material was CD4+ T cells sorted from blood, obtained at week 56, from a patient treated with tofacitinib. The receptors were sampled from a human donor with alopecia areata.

The CDR3 spells CASSSRLGAGREQFF. Here the CDR3 DNA reads TGTGCCAGTAGTAGCCGACTAGGCGCCGGGCGTGAGCAGTTCTTC. The chain employs TRBV19 and TRBJ2-1; a weak D match, TRBD2 (6 bases). V was trimmed by 4 bases and J by 9 bases, leaving 19 bases between them. Germline V gene sequence: CDR1 LNHDA, CDR2 SQIVND (reference sequence). The CDR3 consists of 15 residues.

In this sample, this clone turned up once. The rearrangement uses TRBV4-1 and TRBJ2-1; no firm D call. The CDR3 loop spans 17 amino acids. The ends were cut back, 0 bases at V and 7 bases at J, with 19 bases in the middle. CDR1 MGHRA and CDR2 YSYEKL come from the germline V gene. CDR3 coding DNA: TGCGCCAGCAGCCAAGATAATGGGCTAAGATCCTTAAATGAGCAGTTCTTC. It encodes CASSQDNGLRSLNEQFF.